The 17 T cell receptor beta chains reported below all come from one sample, sequenced in a study of T cell repertoires in cytomegalovirus infection. Using its own MiXCR run on the reads, TCRdb lists one record per CDR3 protein. The sample holds under 150,000 distinct CDR3 sequences; around 31% are singletons and the top ten take roughly 40%. What these receptors recognize is not known. Here the sequenced sample was CD8+ T cells from cultured PBMCs, taken from culture after CMV antigen stimulation. The source is a human donor in good health (CMV status not recorded). Some clones in this sample may be carry-over from other donors' samples.

The chain uses TRBV6-5 and TRBJ2-5, with 10 bases lining up with TRBD1. This CDR3 is built from 13 residues. The V gene end was trimmed by 6 bases and the J gene end by 14 bases; junction bases not matched to a gene: 12. Germline assignment: CDR1 MNHEY and CDR2 SVGAGI. The CDR3 region has the DNA TGTGCCAGCAGACCCTTGGGGGACAGGGGTTCTTACTTC. This translates into CASRPLGDRGSYF.

This clonotype has just a few counts. The chain couples TRBV6-1 to TRBJ2-6; unclear D gene. In germline, CDR1 is MNHNS, CDR2 SASEGT. Trimming stripped 8 bases from V and 11 bases from J, with 25 bases between. This CDR3 has 16 amino acids. In nucleotides, the CDR3 is TGTGCCAGCGTCTCAAACAGTTTCTCTGCGGTGGACGTCCTGACTTTC. This translates into CASVSNSFSAVDVLTF.

This clonotype appeared once. In DNA form, the CDR3 reads TGCAGTGCTAGGTCGCTCCAGGGGGGGGGCACTGAAGCTTTCTTT. It specifies CSARSLQGGGTEAFF. The chain couples TRBV20-1 to TRBJ1-1; 7 bases are shared with TRBD1. J was trimmed by 4 bases and V by 3 bases; bases with no gene match: 11. CDR1 is DFQATT and CDR2 is SNEGSKA in the germline V gene (reference sequence). The length of the CDR3 is 15 residues.

The V call is TRBV10-3, the J call TRBJ1-4; D unclear. CDR3 length: 15 amino acids. Germline assignment: CDR1 ENHRY and CDR2 SYGVKD. V was clipped by 3 bases and J by 5 bases, with 13 bases between them. CDR3 loop: CAISEAGGSNEKLFF. The CDR3 DNA is TGTGCCATCAGTGAAGCAGGAGGGAGCAATGAAAAACTGTTTTTT.

This clonotype has a count of ten or more. The gene calls are TRBV9 and TRBJ2-2; a weak D match, TRBD1 (6 bases). The CDR3 length is 20 residues. The germline gives CDR1 SGDLS, CDR2 YYNGEE. V shed 7 bases and J shed 3 bases, with 31 bases lying between them. The chain's CDR3 is CASGGQPTKASLKYTGELFF. DNA of the CDR3: TGTGCCAGCGGAGGACAGCCAACAAAAGCTTCTCTCAAATACACCGGGGAGCTGTTTTTT.

The chain recombines TRBV11-3 with TRBJ2-1; the D is unclear. The CDR3 consists of 15 residues. The ends were cut back, 4 bases at V and 8 bases at J, with 18 bases in the middle. CDR1 SGHNT and CDR2 YENEEA come from the germline V gene. This CDR3 is CASSYEWVGWDEQFF. Written as DNA, the CDR3 is TGTGCCAGCAGCTATGAATGGGTGGGATGGGATGAGCAGTTCTTC. Using reference TRBV11-3 and TRBJ2-1 for the parts outside the CDR3, the full variable domain is EAGVVQSPRYKIIEKKQPVAFWCNPISGHNTLYWYLQNLGQGPELLIRYENEEAVDDSQLPKDRFSAERLKGVDSTLKIQPAELGDSAVYLCASSYEWVGWDEQFFGPGTRLTVL.

The V gene is TRBV4-1, the J gene TRBJ2-4, with D perhaps TRBD2 (5 bases). Trimming took 4 bases from V and 8 from J, leaving 9 bases between them. The CDR3 loop spans 12 amino acids. Germline loops: CDR1 MGHRA, CDR2 YSYEKL. The CDR3 DNA reads as TGCGCCAGCAGCCCGGCTAGCCACATTCAGTACTTC. This codes for CASSPASHIQYF.

The rearrangement uses TRBV20-1 and TRBJ2-5, with TRBD1 identical over 9 bases. Germline assignment: CDR1 DFQATT and CDR2 SNEGSKA (reference sequence). CDR3 length: 14 residues. V dropped 6 bases and J dropped 0; count of bases not matched to a gene: 5. CDR3: CSATTGGYQETQYF. The CDR3 DNA is TGCAGTGCCACGACAGGGGGGTACCAAGAGACCCAGTACTTC.

The V and J genes are TRBV7-2 and TRBJ2-7, with D possibly being TRBD2 (5 bases). V lost 4 bases to trimming and J lost 0 bases, with 7 bases between them. The CDR3 spans 13 residues. Germline V CDR1 and CDR2: SGHTA, FQGNSA. CDR3 sequence (DNA): TGTGCCAGCAGCTCCACTAGCTCCTACGAGCAGTACTTC. This sequence encodes CASSSTSSYEQYF.

In DNA, the CDR3 is TGTGCCACCTCTCTACAGGGGATGGGCTATGGCTACACCTTC. It yields the protein CATSLQGMGYGYTF. V is TRBV6-1 and J is TRBJ1-2; 7 positions agree with TRBD1. Germline values: CDR1 MNHNS, CDR2 SASEGT. V gave up 10 bases and J gave up 4 bases; unmatched junction bases: 12. The CDR3 runs to 14 residues.

CDR3 residues: CASSQDWVMGYTF. CDR3 DNA sequence: TGTGCCAGCAGCCAAGATTGGGTTATGGGCTACACCTTC. This chain joins TRBV14 and TRBJ1-2; D not certain. The CDR3 is made up of 13 amino acids. Trimming took off 0 bases at V and 8 bases at J, with 10 bases between the two ends. Germline V CDR1 and CDR2: SGHDN, FVKESK.

Many counts were recorded for this clonotype. The chain couples TRBV7-8 to TRBJ2-5; D uncertain. CDR1 SGHVS and CDR2 FQNEAQ come from the germline V gene. The germline V and J ends were trimmed by 5 bases and 3 bases, with 13 bases remaining between them. The CDR3 is 14 amino acids. The CDR3 region has the DNA TGTGCCAGCAGCCCGTCCCTCACTGAAGAGACCCAGTACTTC. This translates into CASSPSLTEETQYF.

This clonotype was detected a few times. The rearrangement links TRBV7-2 to TRBJ2-3, with 11 nucleotides matching TRBD2. The germline V gene encodes CDR1 SGHTA and CDR2 FQGNSA. With V trimmed by 1 base and J by 6 bases, 0 bases remained unmatched. CDR3 size: 14 residues. The CDR3 DNA follows: TGTGCCAGCAGCTTAGGACTAGCGGGGGATACGCAGTATTTT. It is translated as CASSLGLAGDTQYF.

Comments on this clonotype: The junction does not match germline at one end; this may be a read error. CDR3 coding DNA: TGTGCTAGCAGCCGCGACAGGGTAGGCGCTGAGCAGTTCTTC. The encoded protein is CASSRDRVGAEQFF. V gene TRBV7-7 combines with J gene TRBJ2-1, with 7 bases lining up with TRBD1. CDR3 length: 14 amino acids. CDR1 is SSHAT, CDR2 FNYEAQ, per germline (reference sequence).

This clonotype came up many times. The V and J genes are TRBV7-8 and TRBJ1-5; TRBD1 aligns across 8 bases. The CDR3 sequence is 16 residues long. Germline-derived CDR1 and CDR2 are SGHVS and FQNEAQ. The V segment lost 4 bases and the J segment 4 bases; nucleotides outside the gene matches: 9. The CDR3: CASSSLRDRRNQPQHF. In DNA, the CDR3 is TGTGCCAGCAGCTCCCTCCGGGACAGGAGGAATCAGCCCCAGCATTTT.

This rearrangement joins TRBV9 to TRBJ2-7, with TRBD2 as a possible D gene (6 bases). Germline V gene sequence: CDR1 SGDLS, CDR2 YYNGEE. V was clipped by 5 bases and J by 5 bases, with 20 bases between them. The CDR3 contains 15 residues. DNA for the CDR3: TGTGCCAGCAGTCCCGGAGGGCAGGTCCAAGACGAGCAGTACTTC. Its translation: CASSPGGQVQDEQYF.

The V gene is TRBV11-3, the J gene TRBJ2-1; TRBD2 is a possible D gene (7 bases). V was cut by 2 bases and J by 7 bases, with 12 bases left in between. The CDR3 consists of 14 residues. The V gene's germline CDR1 is SGHNT and CDR2 YENEEA. CDR3 sequence reads: CASSLRGTINEQFF. CDR3 sequence (DNA): TGTGCCAGCAGCTTAAGGGGGACTATTAATGAGCAGTTCTTC.